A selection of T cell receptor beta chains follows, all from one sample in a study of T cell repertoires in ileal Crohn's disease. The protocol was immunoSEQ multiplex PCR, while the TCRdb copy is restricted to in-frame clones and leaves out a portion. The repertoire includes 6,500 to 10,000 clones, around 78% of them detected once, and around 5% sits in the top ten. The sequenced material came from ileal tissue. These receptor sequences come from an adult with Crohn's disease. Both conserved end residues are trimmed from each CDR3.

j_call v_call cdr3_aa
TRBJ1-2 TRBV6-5 ASSPRRRWGYT
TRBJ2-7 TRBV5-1 ASSSTGGSYEQY
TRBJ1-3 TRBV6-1 ASSATVSSGNTIY
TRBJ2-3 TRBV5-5 ASSRDPSSSTDTQY
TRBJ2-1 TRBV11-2 ASSQLGTSNKQF
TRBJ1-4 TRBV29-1 SVSTGGTTNEKLF
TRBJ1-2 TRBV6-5 ASSYNGGTGGRGYT
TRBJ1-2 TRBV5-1 ASSLGDRAIYGYT
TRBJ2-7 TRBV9 ASSVGAEAYEQY
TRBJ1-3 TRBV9 ASSASGAQGGNTIY
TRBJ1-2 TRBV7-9 ASSRTYSYGYT
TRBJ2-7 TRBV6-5 ASSYQRSYEQY
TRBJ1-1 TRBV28 ASRVQVNTEAF
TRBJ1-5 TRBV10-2 ASSGDRVSSQPQH
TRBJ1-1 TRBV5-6 ASSLPGQVNTEAF
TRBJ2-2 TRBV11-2 ASSPGTMNTGELF
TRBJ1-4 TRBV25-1 ASRDSPNEKLF
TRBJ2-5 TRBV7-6 ASSPTRETQY
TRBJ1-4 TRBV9 ASSVSWGVGEKLF
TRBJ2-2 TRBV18 ASSPRSLAGVRGVNGELF
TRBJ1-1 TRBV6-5 ASSYRSLDMNTEAF
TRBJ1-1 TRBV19 ASSFGQGPTEAF
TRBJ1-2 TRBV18 ASSRERTEAGYT
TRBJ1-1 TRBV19 ASSDMGGTEAF
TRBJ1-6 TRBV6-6 ASSQGQNSPLH
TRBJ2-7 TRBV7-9 ASSLGAGGPGEQY
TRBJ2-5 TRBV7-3 ASSLTFGETQY
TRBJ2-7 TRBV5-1 ASSPSDPGEQY
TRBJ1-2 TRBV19 ASSIGGQYYGYT
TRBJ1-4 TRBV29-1 SVRQGDGEKLF